This T cell receptor (beta chain) was recorded in a study of shared clonotypes between healthy human individuals. About the research overall: Used for every donor were three CD4 naive, three CD4 memory, two CD8 naive and one CD8 memory plate.

Assay: immunoSEQ multiplex PCR; the TCRdb copy retains only in-frame clones and omits some. This sample yields about 510,000 clones, of which 90% to 96% are seen a single time; 0.05% to 0.07% belongs to the top ten. A word on this clone: Antigen specificity is unknown.

Study results and caveats: In having few donors, the study represented limited genetic and exposure-history diversity.

V was pared by 2 bases and J by 7 bases, with 5 bases of the junction left unmatched. The CDR3 loop spans 13 amino acids. CDR1 is SGHDT and CDR2 is YYEEEE in the germline V gene. The chain carries TRBV5-6 and TRBJ1-1, with 7 bases that match TRBD1. This TCR was recovered from a woman aged 25 to 39 in good health. Material: naive CD4+ T cells sorted from blood. Noted subset: CD45RA+ positively selected. CDR3 nucleotide sequence: TGTGCCAGCAGCTTCTGGGACAGATATGAAGCTTTCTTT. Protein sequence: CASSFWDRYEAFF.